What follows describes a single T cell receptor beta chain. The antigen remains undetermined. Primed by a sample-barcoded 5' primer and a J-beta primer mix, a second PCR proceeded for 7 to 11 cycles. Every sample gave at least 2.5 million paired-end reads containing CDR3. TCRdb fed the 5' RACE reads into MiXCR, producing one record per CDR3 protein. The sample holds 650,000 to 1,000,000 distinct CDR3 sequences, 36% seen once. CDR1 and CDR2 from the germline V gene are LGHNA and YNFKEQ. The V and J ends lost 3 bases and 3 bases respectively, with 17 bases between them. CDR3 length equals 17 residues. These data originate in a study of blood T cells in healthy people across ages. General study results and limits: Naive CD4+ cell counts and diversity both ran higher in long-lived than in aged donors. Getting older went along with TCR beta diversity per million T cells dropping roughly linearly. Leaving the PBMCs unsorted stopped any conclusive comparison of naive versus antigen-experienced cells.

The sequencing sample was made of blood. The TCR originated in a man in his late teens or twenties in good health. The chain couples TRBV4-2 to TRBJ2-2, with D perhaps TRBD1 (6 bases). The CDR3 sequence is CASSHATGNLDTGELFF. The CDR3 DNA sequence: TGTGCCAGCAGCCACGCTACAGGGAACCTCGACACCGGGGAGCTGTTTTTT.